This T cell receptor beta chain was identified during a study of Ad26.COV2.S vaccination and SARS-CoV-2 variants. Turning to the study itself: Ad26.COV2.S given intramuscularly, once or twice 56 days apart.

TCRdb keeps only in-frame clones here, not all; method: immunoSEQ multiplex PCR. Here the sample spans fewer than 400,000 clones, around 81% being singletons. This clone was observed once. The antigen remains undetermined. Notes on the study in general: Placebo recipients trailed vaccine recipients in spike-specific TCR breadth. It is possible that the TCR breadth and depth analyses underestimated the total T cell responses.

The germline V gene encodes CDR1 SGDLS and CDR2 YYNGEE. The CDR3 runs to 14 residues. The V gene lost 4 bases and the J gene lost 7 bases, with 15 bases spanning the gap. Regarding treatment: around 19 received Ad26.COV2.S at low or high dose, single or two shots; about five received placebo; per-sample allocation not given. It was on day 63 after the first vaccine or placebo injection that samples were taken. The V call is TRBV9, the J call TRBJ2-1; D unclear. The origin of this receptor is a person aged 18-60 years who received the Ad26.COV2.S COVID-19 vaccine or a placebo. The sequencing used peripheral blood, collected in a trial of Ad26.COV2.S vaccine versus placebo. In nucleotides, the CDR3 is TGTGCCAGCAGCTCCGGTAGCTGGGGTAATGAGCAGTTCTTC. Protein product: CASSSGSWGNEQFF.